Below, 13 T cell receptor beta chains from the same sample are listed, as sequenced in a study of OX40 agonist ivuxolimab in advanced cancers. Library construction relied on the immunoSEQ multiplex PCR assay. This immuneACCESS table, as held by TCRdb, lists in-frame sequences with V and J called but not all clones. Of the missing ones, under half trace to an unresolved V gene in checked studies; the others have no known cause. The sample table contains more than 20,000 clones; only one count was recorded for about 88% of them. The top ten clones comprise approximately 25% of the sample. The starting material was CD4+ or CD8+ T cells sorted from blood, obtained in a trial of the OX40 agonist ivuxolimab. The origin of the receptors is an adult with an advanced solid tumor such as melanoma, head and neck, liver or kidney cancer.

This clone was recorded once. The gene calls are TRBV7-9 and TRBJ1-5, with TRBD1 as a possible D gene (5 bases). The V end was cut by 1 base, the J end by 6 bases, with 10 bases between. CDR3 size: 14 residues. From germline, CDR1 is SEHNR and CDR2 FQNEAQ (reference sequence). CDR3: CASSLGGFGQPQHF. CDR3 DNA: TGTGCCAGCAGCTTAGGGGGGTTCGGTCAGCCCCAGCATTTT.

This clone was counted a few times. The chain couples TRBV10-3 to TRBJ2-7, with 7 bases matching TRBD1. CDR1 is ENHRY, CDR2 SYGVKD, per germline. V lost 6 bases to trimming and J lost 2 bases; unmatched junction nucleotides: 7. CDR3 length: 14 amino acids. The CDR3 reads CAIRDPGTAYEQYF. The DNA of the CDR3 is TGTGCCATCAGAGATCCCGGGACAGCCTACGAGCAGTACTTC.

This clone was seen just once. The gene calls are TRBV2 and TRBJ1-5; weak D call: TRBD1 (6 bases). Germline V lookup: CDR1 SNHLY, CDR2 FYNNEI. The CDR3 runs 15 residues. V was shortened by 5 bases and J by 4 bases, with 15 bases between the two germline ends. CDR3 amino acids: CASSSTGGRNQPQHF. CDR3 DNA sequence: TGTGCCAGCAGTAGTACGGGGGGGCGAAATCAGCCCCAGCATTTT.

The genes are TRBV29-1 and TRBJ2-1, with 7 nucleotides matching TRBD2. The CDR3 spans 13 residues. The junction had 4 bases not matched to a gene; V was cut back by 6 bases and J by 2 bases. Per germline, CDR1 SQVTM and CDR2 ANQGSEA. The CDR3 region is CSVPGGAYNEQFF. The CDR3 DNA sequence: TGCAGCGTCCCGGGGGGAGCCTACAATGAGCAGTTCTTC.

Notes on this clone: A much larger clone lies a single base off, so this may be a read error. V gene TRBV14 combines with J gene TRBJ2-2; TRBD2 is a possible D gene (6 bases). Germline values: CDR1 SGHDN, CDR2 FVKESK. CDR3 size: 16 residues. The germline V and J ends were trimmed by 6 bases and 6 bases, with 20 bases remaining between them. The CDR3 protein is CASRDKEGLGAGELFF. The CDR3 coding sequence is TGTGCCAGCAGAGATAAGGAGGGATTAGGCGCCGGGGAGCTGTTTTTT.

This rearrangement joins TRBV30 to TRBJ2-7; perhaps TRBD2 as D (7 bases). Trimming took off 0 bases at V and 4 bases at J, with 25 bases between the two ends. This CDR3 comprises 18 residues. Germline CDR1 reads GTSNPN; CDR2 reads SVGIG (reference sequence). The CDR3 region is CAWSVMRWGAGVRYEQYF. CDR3 nucleotide sequence: TGTGCCTGGAGTGTAATGCGGTGGGGGGCGGGAGTTCGGTACGAGCAGTACTTC.

This chain connects TRBV9 to TRBJ2-3, with D possibly matching TRBD2 (5 bases). The V and J ends lost 3 bases and 1 base respectively, with 12 bases between them. The CDR3 consists of 15 residues. Per the germline V gene, CDR1 is SGDLS and CDR2 is YYNGEE. CDR3 nucleotide sequence: TGTGCCAGCAGCGAGGGAGCTCGCGGCACAGATACGCAGTATTTT. It is translated as CASSEGARGTDTQYF.

This clone was seen a handful of times. The chain has TRBV10-3 and TRBJ1-1, with 7 bases fitting TRBD1. The CDR3 is 16 residues long. Germline CDR1 and CDR2: ENHRY and SYGVKD. After removal of 6 bases from V and 4 bases from J, the junction contained 14 bases not matched to a gene. CDR3 coding DNA: TGTGCCATCAGGAGCCGACAGGGCTCGGCAAGCACTGAAGCTTTCTTT. Protein product: CAIRSRQGSASTEAFF.

The chain employs TRBV4-1 and TRBJ2-5; TRBD1 is a possible D gene (5 bases). Germline V gene data show CDR1 as MGHRA and CDR2 as YSYEKL. Trimming left V 6 bases short and J 1 base short, with 9 bases between. The CDR3 contains 13 residues. The CDR3 protein is CASSRGIQETQYF. The CDR3 DNA reads as TGCGCCAGCAGTAGGGGAATCCAAGAGACCCAGTACTTC.

The rearrangement joins TRBV9 to TRBJ2-3; weak D call: TRBD1 (6 bases). V dropped 0 bases and J dropped 3 bases, with 8 bases sitting between them. Germline-derived CDR1 and CDR2 are SGDLS and YYNGEE. This CDR3 contains 14 residues. Written as DNA, the CDR3 is TGTGCCAGCAGCGTAGACCAGGGGACAGATACGCAGTATTTT. Protein: CASSVDQGTDTQYF.

This sequence joins TRBV10-3 and TRBJ2-2, with 7 bases identical to TRBD1. The CDR3 length is 16 residues. The J segment lost 5 bases and the V segment lost 2 bases, leaving 8 bases of the junction unmatched. Germline CDR1 ENHRY, CDR2 SYGVKD. CDR3 bases: TGTGCCATCAGTGAGCCGACAGGGTCATTGACCGGGGAGCTGTTTTTT. It translates to CAISEPTGSLTGELFF.

The J gene is TRBJ2-5, the V gene TRBV14; tentatively, D is TRBD2 (6 bases). The V end lost 0 bases, the J end lost 5 bases, and 22 bases lay between the germline ends. The CDR3 is made up of 18 amino acids. Germline V gene lookup returns CDR1 SGHDN and CDR2 FVKESK. The CDR3 region has the DNA TGTGCCAGCAGCCAAGATGGGTGGGAGGCAGCGGAGCGGGAGACCCAGTACTTC. Its translation: CASSQDGWEAAERETQYF. Full variable domain (rest looked up from reference TRBV14 and TRBJ2-5): EAGVTQFPSHSVIEKGQTVTLRCDPISGHDNLYWYRRVMGKEIKFLLHFVKESKQDESGMPNNRFLAERTGGTYSTLKVQPAELEDSGVYFCASSQDGWEAAERETQYFGPGTRLLVL.

In this sample, this clone turned up a few times. The genes are TRBV7-9 and TRBJ2-5; tentative D call: TRBD1 (6 bases). Trimming removed 2 bases from V and 5 bases from J, with 12 bases in between. CDR3 length: 14 amino acids. Germline lookup yields CDR1 SEHNR and CDR2 FQNEAQ (reference sequence). CDR3 in amino acids: CASSLTGMQETQYF. Written as DNA, the CDR3 is TGTGCCAGCAGCTTAACAGGGATGCAGGAGACCCAGTACTTC.